This T cell receptor beta chain was identified in a study of PD-L1 blockade in urothelial cancer. Turning to the study itself: Blood samples had a median of 141,255 T cells.

Sequenced by immunoSEQ multiplex PCR; TCRdb stores in-frame clones only, minus some. The sample yields just under 40,000 clones, approximately 93% seen once. V was pared by 7 bases and J by 2 bases, with 17 bases between. The CDR3 spans 15 residues. The germline CDR1 and CDR2 sequences are LNHDA and SQIVND (reference sequence). The time point denotes: pretreatment peripheral blood. Urothelial carcinoma in patients was locally advanced or metastatic. This specimen consisted of PBMCs, obtained around atezolizumab (anti-PD-L1) treatment. V usage is TRBV19 and J usage is TRBJ1-2; possibly TRBD1 for D (5 bases). The receptor was derived from a woman aged 55-70 years with urothelial cancer. Here the CDR3 DNA reads TGTGCCAGTATGGGCAGGGATACGGGCAACTATGGCTACACCTTC. This gives the protein CASMGRDTGNYGYTF.